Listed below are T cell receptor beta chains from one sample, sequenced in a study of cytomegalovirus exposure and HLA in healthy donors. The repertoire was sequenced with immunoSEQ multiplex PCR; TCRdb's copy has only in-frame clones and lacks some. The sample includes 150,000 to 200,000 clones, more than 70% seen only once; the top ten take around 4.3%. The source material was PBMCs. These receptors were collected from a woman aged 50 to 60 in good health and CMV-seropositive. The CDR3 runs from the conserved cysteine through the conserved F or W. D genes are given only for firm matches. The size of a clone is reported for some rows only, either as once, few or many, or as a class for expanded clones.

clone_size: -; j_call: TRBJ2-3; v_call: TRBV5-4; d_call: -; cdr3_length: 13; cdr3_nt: TGTGCCAGCAGCCGAGCACCCACAGATACGCAGTATTTT; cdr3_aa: CASSRAPTDTQYF
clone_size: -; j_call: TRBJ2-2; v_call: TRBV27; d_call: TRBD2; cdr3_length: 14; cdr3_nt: TGTGCCAGCAGTTACCGGACTAGCCCCGGGGAGCTGTTTTTT; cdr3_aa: CASSYRTSPGELFF
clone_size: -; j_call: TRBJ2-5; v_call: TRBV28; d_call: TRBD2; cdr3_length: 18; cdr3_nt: TGTGCCAGCAGTTTGATAGTAATGGGCGGGAGGGCCCAAGAGACCCAGTACTTC; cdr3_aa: CASSLIVMGGRAQETQYF
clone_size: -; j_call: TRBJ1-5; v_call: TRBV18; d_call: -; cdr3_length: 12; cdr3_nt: TGTGCCAGCTCAATACCGGGACAGCCCCAGCATTTT; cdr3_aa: CASSIPGQPQHF
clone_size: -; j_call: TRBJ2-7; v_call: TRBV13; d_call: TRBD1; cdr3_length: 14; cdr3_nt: TGTGCCAGCAACCGCAAGGACAGGTACTACGAGCAGTACTTC; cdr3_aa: CASNRKDRYYEQYF
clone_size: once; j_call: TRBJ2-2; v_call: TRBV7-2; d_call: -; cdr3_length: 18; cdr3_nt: TGTGCCAGCAGCAAGGGGCGATCCAGGGGGGTTGACACCGGGGAGCTGTTTTTT; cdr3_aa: CASSKGRSRGVDTGELFF
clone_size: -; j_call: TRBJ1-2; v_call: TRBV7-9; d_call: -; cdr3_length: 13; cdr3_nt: TGTTCCAGCAGCTTAGGCAGGGACTATGGCTACACCTTC; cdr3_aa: CSSSLGRDYGYTF
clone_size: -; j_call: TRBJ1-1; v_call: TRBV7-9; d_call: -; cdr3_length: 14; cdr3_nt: TGTGCCAGCAGCCCCGGGGTTTCCATAGAAGAAGCTTTCTTT; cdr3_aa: CASSPGVSIEEAFF
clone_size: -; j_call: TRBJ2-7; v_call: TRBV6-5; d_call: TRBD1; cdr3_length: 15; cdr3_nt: TGTGCCAGCACTAGAGGACAGGGGGTTTCCTACGAGCAGTACTTC; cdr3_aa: CASTRGQGVSYEQYF
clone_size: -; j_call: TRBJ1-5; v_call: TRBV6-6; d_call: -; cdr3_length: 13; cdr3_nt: TGTGCCAGCAGTTACGGAGTTAATCAGCCCCGGCATTTT; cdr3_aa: CASSYGVNQPRHF
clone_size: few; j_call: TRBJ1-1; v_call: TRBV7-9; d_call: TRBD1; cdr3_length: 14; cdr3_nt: TGTGCCAGCAGGGACGGACAGGGGGGCACTGAAGCTTTCTTT; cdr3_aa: CASRDGQGGTEAFF
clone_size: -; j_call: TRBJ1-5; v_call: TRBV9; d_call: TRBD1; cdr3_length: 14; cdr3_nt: TGTGCCAGCAGCAGGACAGGGAACAATCAGCCCCAGCATTTT; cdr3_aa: CASSRTGNNQPQHF
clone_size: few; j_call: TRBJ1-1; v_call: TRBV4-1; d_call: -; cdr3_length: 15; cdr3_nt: TGCGCCAGCAGAAAGGAGGACGGATTGAACACTGAAGCTTTCTTT; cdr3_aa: CASRKEDGLNTEAFF
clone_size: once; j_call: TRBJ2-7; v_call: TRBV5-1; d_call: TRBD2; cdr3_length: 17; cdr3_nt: TGCGCCAGCAGCTTGGGTTCTGGCCTAGCGGGTCGCTACGAGCAGTACTTC; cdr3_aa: CASSLGSGLAGRYEQYF
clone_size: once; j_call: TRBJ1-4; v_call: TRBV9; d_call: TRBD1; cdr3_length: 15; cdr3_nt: TGTGCCAGCAGCACCCGGACAGGGGGCAGTGAAAAACTGTTTTTT; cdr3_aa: CASSTRTGGSEKLFF
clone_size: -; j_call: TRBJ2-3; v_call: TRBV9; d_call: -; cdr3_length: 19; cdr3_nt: TGTGCCAGCAGCGGCATCCCCCATCGGGGGATCCTTAGCACAGATACGCAGTATTTT; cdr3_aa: CASSGIPHRGILSTDTQYF
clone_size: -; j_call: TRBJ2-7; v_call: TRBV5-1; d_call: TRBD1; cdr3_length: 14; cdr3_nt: TGCGCCAGCGGGACAGGAGTCCTCCCCTACGAGCAGTACTTC; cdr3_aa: CASGTGVLPYEQYF
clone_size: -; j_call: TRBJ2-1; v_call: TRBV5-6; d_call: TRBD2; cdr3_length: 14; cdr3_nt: TGTGCCAGCAGCGTACCTAGCGGGAGTGGTGAGCAGTTCTTC; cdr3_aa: CASSVPSGSGEQFF
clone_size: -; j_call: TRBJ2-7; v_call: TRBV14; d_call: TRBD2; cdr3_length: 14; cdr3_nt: TGTGCCAGCAGCGAACGGACTAGCGGATACGAGCAGTACTTC; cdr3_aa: CASSERTSGYEQYF
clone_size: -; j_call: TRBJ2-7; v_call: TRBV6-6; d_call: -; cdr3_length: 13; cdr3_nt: TGTGCCAGCAGTTACCCTGACAGGTACGAGCAGTACTTC; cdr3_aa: CASSYPDRYEQYF
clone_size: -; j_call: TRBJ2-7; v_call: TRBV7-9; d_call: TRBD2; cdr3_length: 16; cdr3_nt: TGTGCCAGCAGCGCCGGGACTAGCGGGGCCCTCTACGAGCAGTACTTC; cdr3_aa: CASSAGTSGALYEQYF
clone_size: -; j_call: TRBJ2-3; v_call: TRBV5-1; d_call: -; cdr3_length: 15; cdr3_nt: TGCGCCAGCGACCTTGGGGGGGGGCTGGTAGATACGCAGTATTTT; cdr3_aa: CASDLGGGLVDTQYF
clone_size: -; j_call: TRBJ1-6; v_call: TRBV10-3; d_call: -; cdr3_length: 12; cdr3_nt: TGTGCCATCAGTGAAACGGGTTCACCCCTCCACTTT; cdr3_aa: CAISETGSPLHF
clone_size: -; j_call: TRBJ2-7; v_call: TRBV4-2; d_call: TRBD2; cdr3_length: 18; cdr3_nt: TGTGCCAGCAGCCAAGCGCCTAGCGGGGGACCTACCTCCTACGAGCAGTACTTC; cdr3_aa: CASSQAPSGGPTSYEQYF
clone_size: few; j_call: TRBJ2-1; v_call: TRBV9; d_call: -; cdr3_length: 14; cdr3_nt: TGTGCCAGCAGCGTAACTTCAGGGGCCAATGAGCAGTTCTTC; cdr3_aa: CASSVTSGANEQFF
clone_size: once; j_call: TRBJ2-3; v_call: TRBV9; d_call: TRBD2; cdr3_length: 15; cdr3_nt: TGTGCCAGCAGCGTGAACCGGGAGGGGGGAGATACGCAGTATTTT; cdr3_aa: CASSVNREGGDTQYF
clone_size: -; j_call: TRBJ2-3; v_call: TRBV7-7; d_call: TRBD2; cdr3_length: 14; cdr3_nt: TGTGCTAGCAGCTCTAGCGGGGGGGCAGATACGCAGTATTTT; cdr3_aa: CASSSSGGADTQYF
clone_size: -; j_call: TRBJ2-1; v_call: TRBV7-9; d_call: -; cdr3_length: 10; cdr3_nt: TGTGCCGAGGAGGACAATGAGCAGTTCTTC; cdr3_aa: CAEEDNEQFF
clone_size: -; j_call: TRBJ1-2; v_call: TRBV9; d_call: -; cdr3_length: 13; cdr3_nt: TGTGCCAGCAGCGACAGGGTTACAGCTGGCTACACCTTC; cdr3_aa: CASSDRVTAGYTF
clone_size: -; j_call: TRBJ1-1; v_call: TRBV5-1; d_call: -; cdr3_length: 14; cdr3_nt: TGCGCCAGCAGCTTGCGGAGTCCGAACACTGAAGCTTTCTTT; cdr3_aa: CASSLRSPNTEAFF
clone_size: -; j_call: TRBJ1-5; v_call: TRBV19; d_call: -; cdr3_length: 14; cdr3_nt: TGTGCCAGTAGTTTACAGGCGACCAATCAGCCCCAGCATTTT; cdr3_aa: CASSLQATNQPQHF
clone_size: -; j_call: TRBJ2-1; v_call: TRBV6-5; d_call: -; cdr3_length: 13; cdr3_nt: TGTGCCAGCACTCCAGGCTCCTACAATGAGCAGTTCTTC; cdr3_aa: CASTPGSYNEQFF
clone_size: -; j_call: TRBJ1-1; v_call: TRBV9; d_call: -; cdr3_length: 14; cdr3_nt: TGTGCCAGCAACCCCACAGGGCTGAACACTGAAGCTTTCTTT; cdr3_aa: CASNPTGLNTEAFF
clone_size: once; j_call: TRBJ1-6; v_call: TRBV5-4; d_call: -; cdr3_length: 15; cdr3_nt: TGTGCCAGCAGCTTACAGGGCCGAAATAATTCACCCCTCCACTTT; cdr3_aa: CASSLQGRNNSPLHF
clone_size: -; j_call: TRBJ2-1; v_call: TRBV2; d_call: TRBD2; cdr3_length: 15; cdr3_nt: TGTGCCAGCAGTCAACTAGCGGGGGAGTACAATGAGCAGTTCTTC; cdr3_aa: CASSQLAGEYNEQFF
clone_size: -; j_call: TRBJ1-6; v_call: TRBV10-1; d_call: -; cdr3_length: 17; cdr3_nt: TGCGCCAGCACCTACCCAGGGCCAGGCAGGGTCACTTCACCCCTCCACTTT; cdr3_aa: CASTYPGPGRVTSPLHF
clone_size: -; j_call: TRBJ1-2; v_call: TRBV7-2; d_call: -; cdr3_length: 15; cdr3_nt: TGTGCCAGCAGCGCCCTCCTTGGGGCATCCTATGGCTACACCTTC; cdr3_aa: CASSALLGASYGYTF
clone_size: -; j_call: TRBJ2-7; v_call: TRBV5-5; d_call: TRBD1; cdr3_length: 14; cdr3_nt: TGTGCCAGCAGCTTACAGGGGTATCCCTACGAGCAGTACTTC; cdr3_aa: CASSLQGYPYEQYF
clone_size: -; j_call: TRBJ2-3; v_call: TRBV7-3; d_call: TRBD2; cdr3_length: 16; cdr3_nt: TGTGCCAGCAGCCCCTCTAGCGGGGGCCCCACAGATACGCAGTATTTT; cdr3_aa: CASSPSSGGPTDTQYF
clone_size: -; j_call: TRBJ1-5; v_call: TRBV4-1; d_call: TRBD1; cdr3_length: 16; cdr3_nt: TGCGCCAGCAGCCAAGGGACAGGGTGGGGCAATCAGCCCCAGCATTTT; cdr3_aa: CASSQGTGWGNQPQHF
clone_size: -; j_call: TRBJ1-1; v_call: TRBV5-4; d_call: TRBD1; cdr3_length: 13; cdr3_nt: TGTGCCAGCAGCACGGACAGGGCCCCTGAAGCTTTCTTT; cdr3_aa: CASSTDRAPEAFF
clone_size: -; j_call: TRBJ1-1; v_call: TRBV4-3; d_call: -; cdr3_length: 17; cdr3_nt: TGCGCCAGCAGCCCAATAAATCCGGGAGGGGGAAACACTGAAGCTTTCTTT; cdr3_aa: CASSPINPGGGNTEAFF